The T cell receptor beta chain described here comes from a study of blood T cell repertoires in COVID-19. The overall study: COVID-19 samples, acute and convalescent, were from the United States, Italy and Spain.

Per the study methods: Reference gene primer amplification gave estimated nucleated cell counts. The data were produced by immunoSEQ multiplex PCR, yet TCRdb's version contains in-frame clones alone and is incomplete. That table furnishes V, J and clone size, whereas the DNA furnished D and trimming. This sample yields almost 400,000 clones, of which about nine tenths are seen a single time; 1.7% belongs to the top ten. Participants were placed into cohorts based on the clinical history they reported. V lost 0 bases and J lost 4, with 13 bases in between. The CDR3 is made up of 17 amino acids. CDR1 is LGHNA and CDR2 is YSLEER in the germline V gene.

The V call is TRBV4-3, the J call TRBJ1-6, with unresolved D. The receptor was derived from a woman in her twenties or thirties who had recovered from COVID-19. Sample: PBMCs or T cells enriched from blood (not recorded which). CDR3 bases: TGCGCCAGCAGCCAAGATTCGGGTCAGCGATATAATTCACCCCTCCACTTT. This sequence encodes CASSQDSGQRYNSPLHF.